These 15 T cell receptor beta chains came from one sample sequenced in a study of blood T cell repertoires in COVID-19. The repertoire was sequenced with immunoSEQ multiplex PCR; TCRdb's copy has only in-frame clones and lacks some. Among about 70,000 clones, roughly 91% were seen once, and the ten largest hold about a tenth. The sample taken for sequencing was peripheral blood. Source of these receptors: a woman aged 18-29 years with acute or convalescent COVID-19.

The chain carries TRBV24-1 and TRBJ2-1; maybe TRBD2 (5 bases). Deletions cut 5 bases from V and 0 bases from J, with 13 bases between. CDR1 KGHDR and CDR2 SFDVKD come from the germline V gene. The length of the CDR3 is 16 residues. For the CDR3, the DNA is TGTGCCACCAGTGTGGCGGGCCCGCCCTCCTACAATGAGCAGTTCTTC. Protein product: CATSVAGPPSYNEQFF.

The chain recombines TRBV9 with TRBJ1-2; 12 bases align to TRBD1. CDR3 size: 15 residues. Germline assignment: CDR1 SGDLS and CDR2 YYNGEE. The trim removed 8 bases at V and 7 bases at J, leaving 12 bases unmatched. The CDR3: CASTGTGGAGGGYTF. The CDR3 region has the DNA TGTGCCAGTACCGGGACAGGGGGCGCAGGGGGTGGCTACACCTTC.

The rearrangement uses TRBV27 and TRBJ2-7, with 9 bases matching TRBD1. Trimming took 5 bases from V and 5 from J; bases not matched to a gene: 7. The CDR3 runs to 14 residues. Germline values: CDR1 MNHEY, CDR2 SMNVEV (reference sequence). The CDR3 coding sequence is TGTGCCAGCAGTACAACGAACAGGGGGCACGAGCAGTACTTC. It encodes CASSTTNRGHEQYF.

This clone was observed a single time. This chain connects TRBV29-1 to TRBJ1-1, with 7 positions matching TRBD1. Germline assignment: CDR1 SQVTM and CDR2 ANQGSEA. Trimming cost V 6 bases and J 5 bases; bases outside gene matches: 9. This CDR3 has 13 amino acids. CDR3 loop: CSVLVGGATEAFF. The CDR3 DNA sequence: TGCAGCGTGCTAGTAGGGGGCGCGACTGAAGCTTTCTTT. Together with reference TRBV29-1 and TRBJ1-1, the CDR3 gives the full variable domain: SAVISQKPSRDICQRGTSLTIQCQVDSQVTMMFWYRQQPGQSLTLIATANQGSEATYESGFVIDKFPISRPNLTFSTLTVSNMSPEDSSIYLCSVLVGGATEAFFGQGTRLTVV.

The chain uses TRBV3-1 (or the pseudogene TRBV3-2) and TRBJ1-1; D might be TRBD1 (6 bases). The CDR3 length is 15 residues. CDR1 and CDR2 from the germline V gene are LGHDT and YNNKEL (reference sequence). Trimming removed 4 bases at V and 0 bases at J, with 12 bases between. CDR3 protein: CASSPRGDMNTEAFF. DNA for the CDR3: TGTGCCAGCAGCCCCCGGGGGGACATGAACACTGAAGCTTTCTTT.

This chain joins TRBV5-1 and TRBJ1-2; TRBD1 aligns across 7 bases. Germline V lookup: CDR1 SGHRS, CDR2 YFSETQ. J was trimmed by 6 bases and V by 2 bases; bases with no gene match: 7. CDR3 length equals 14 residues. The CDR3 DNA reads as TGCGCCAGCAGCTTATTAGTAACAGGGGATGGCTACACCTTC. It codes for CASSLLVTGDGYTF.

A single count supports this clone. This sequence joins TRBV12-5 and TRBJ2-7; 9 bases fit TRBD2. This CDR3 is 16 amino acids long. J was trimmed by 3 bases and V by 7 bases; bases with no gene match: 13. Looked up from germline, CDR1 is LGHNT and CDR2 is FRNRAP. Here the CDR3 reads CASAYPIAGVGYEQYF. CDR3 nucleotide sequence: TGTGCTAGTGCTTACCCCATAGCGGGAGTGGGCTACGAGCAGTACTTC.

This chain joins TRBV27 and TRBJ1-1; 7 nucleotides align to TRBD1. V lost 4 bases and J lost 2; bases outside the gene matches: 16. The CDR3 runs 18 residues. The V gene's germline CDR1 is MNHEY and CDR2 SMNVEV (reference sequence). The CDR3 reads CASSSALHRGVGNTEAFF. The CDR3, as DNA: TGTGCCAGCAGTTCCGCATTACACAGGGGTGTTGGAAACACTGAAGCTTTCTTT.

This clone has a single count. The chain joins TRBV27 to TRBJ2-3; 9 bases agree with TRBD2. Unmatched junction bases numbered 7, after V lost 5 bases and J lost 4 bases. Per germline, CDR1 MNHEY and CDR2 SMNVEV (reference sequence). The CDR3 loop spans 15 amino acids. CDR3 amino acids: CASSPGSGRSDTQYF. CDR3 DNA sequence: TGTGCCAGCAGTCCCGGTAGCGGGAGATCAGATACGCAGTATTTT.

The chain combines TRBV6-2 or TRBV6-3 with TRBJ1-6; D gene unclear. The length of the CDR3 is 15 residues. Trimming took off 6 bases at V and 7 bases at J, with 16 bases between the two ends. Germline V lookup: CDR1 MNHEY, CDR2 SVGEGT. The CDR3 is CASSVDGRRNSPLHF. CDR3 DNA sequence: TGTGCCAGCAGCGTCGACGGGAGACGGAATTCACCCCTCCACTTT.

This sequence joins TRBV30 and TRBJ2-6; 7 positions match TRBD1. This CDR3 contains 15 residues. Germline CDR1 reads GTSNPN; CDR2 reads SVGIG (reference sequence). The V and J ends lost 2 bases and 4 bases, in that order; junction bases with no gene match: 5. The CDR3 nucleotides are TGTGCCTGGAGTATCACAGGGGCCGGGGCCAACGTCCTGACTTTC. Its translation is CAWSITGAGANVLTF.

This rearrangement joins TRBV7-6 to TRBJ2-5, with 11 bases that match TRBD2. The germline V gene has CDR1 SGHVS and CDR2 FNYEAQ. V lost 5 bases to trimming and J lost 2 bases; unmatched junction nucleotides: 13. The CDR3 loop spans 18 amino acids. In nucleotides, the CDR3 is TGTGCCAGCAGCCAAACTAGCGGGGGACCTAGAATACAAGAGACCCAGTACTTC. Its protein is CASSQTSGGPRIQETQYF.

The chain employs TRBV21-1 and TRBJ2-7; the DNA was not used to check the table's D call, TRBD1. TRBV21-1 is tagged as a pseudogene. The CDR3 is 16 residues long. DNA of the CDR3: TGTGCCAGCAGCAGAAACCGGGACAAGACTTCCTACGAGCAGTACTTC. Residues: CASSRNRDKTSYEQYF.

The chain's CDR3 is CASSLYRTSSETQYF. The CDR3 coding sequence is TGTGCCAGCAGCTTGTATCGGACTAGCTCAGAGACCCAGTACTTC. The chain is built from TRBV5-6 and TRBJ2-5; 8 bases match TRBD2. The V gene end was trimmed by 1 base and the J gene end by 4 bases; junction bases not matched to a gene: 6. The CDR3 loop spans 15 amino acids. Germline V gene sequence: CDR1 SGHDT, CDR2 YYEEEE.

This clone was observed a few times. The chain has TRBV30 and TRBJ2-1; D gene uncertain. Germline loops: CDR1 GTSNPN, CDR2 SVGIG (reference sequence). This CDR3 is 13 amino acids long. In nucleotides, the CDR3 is TGTGCTTATGGAGTGTCCTCCTACAATGAGCAGTTCTTC. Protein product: CAYGVSSYNEQFF.